This entry lists 20 T cell receptor beta chains sequenced from one sample in a study of blood T cell repertoires in COVID-19. The method was immunoSEQ multiplex PCR; TCRdb's version includes in-frame clones alone and lacks a portion of them. Altogether under 450,000 clones are present, roughly four fifths being singletons, with the ten largest covering roughly 5.1%. Input material: PBMCs or T cells enriched from blood (not recorded which). The receptors here all came from a woman aged 45-65 years who had recovered from COVID-19.

The chain has TRBV15 and TRBJ1-1; unclear D gene. Trimming pared 0 bases from V and 7 bases from J, leaving 12 bases between. The CDR3 totals 14 residues. CDR1 and CDR2 (germline): LNHNV, YYDKDF (reference sequence). The CDR3 region has the DNA TGTGCCACCAGCAGAGATATTGCCTCCGGTGAAGCTTTCTTT. This translates into CATSRDIASGEAFF.

V gene TRBV12-5 combines with J gene TRBJ2-1; D ambiguous. The CDR3 runs 11 residues. V dropped 5 bases and J dropped 9 bases, with 8 bases sitting between them. The V gene's germline CDR1 is LGHNT and CDR2 FRNRAP. CDR3 sequence (DNA): TGTGCTAGTGGTCGAGCATTTGAGCAGTTCTTC. Amino acid sequence: CASGRAFEQFF.

This clone appeared once. The chain uses TRBV2 and TRBJ1-4; D remains ambiguous. CDR1 is SNHLY and CDR2 is FYNNEI in the germline V gene. With 6 bases removed from V and 2 bases from J, the gap between germline ends came to 16 bases. The CDR3 runs to 16 residues. CDR3 residues: CASSRVEVGTNEKLFF. The CDR3 DNA follows: TGTGCCAGCAGCCGCGTTGAAGTGGGCACTAATGAAAAACTGTTTTTT.

The J gene is TRBJ2-2, the V gene TRBV11-2; TRBD2 might be the D (5 bases). V lost 11 bases to trimming and J lost 0 bases, with 13 bases between them. The germline V gene has CDR1 SGHAT and CDR2 FQNNGV. This CDR3 has 14 residues. CDR3 DNA sequence: TGTGCCGGGAGTCTCCATTCGAACACCGGGGAGCTGTTTTTT. It codes for CAGSLHSNTGELFF.

The chain employs TRBV6-2 or TRBV6-3 and TRBJ2-7, with D tentatively TRBD1 (6 bases). Trimming removed 5 bases from V and 3 bases from J, with 17 bases in between. Germline CDR1 and CDR2: MNHEY and SVGEGT. This CDR3 region has 15 residues. The CDR3 sequence: CASSQPSQQGYEQYF. The CDR3 region has the DNA TGTGCCAGCAGTCAGCCCTCCCAACAGGGCTACGAGCAGTACTTC.

Here the CDR3 DNA reads TGCGCCAGCAGCTTGGTGTTCCCAGCGGGAGGGCGCCGGGAGACCCAGTACTTC. This codes for CASSLVFPAGGRRETQYF. The J gene is TRBJ2-5, the V gene TRBV5-1; 10 nucleotides align to TRBD2. CDR1 is SGHRS and CDR2 is YFSETQ in the germline V gene. This CDR3 comprises 18 residues. J was trimmed by 5 bases and V by 0 bases; bases with no gene match: 13.

This clone was seen a single time. This chain joins TRBV7-9 and TRBJ2-3; 9 positions agree with TRBD2. The length of the CDR3 is 16 residues. Germline CDR1 is SEHNR and CDR2 is FQNEAQ (reference sequence). The junction had 5 bases not matched to a gene; V was cut back by 2 bases and J by 2 bases. The CDR3 sequence: CASSLLAGAITDTQYF. DNA of the CDR3: TGTGCCAGCAGCTTATTAGCGGGGGCTATCACAGATACGCAGTATTTT.

The V and J genes are TRBV19 and TRBJ2-1; 15 bases line up with TRBD2. Unmatched junction bases numbered 8, after V lost 8 bases and J lost 9 bases. CDR3 size: 15 residues. Germline V gene sequence: CDR1 LNHDA, CDR2 SQIVND (reference sequence). The CDR3, as DNA: TGTGCCAGTGCTGGACTAGCGGGGGGGCCCGGTGAGCAGTTCTTC. Its translation: CASAGLAGGPGEQFF.

This clone was seen a few times. This rearrangement joins TRBV27 to TRBJ1-1; unclear D gene. V was cut by 2 bases and J by 7 bases, with 11 bases left in between. Germline V gene data show CDR1 as MNHEY and CDR2 as SMNVEV (reference sequence). The CDR3 is 13 residues long. The CDR3 sequence is CASSLMGGYEAFF. In DNA form, the CDR3 reads TGTGCCAGCAGTTTAATGGGAGGATATGAAGCTTTCTTT.

The chain is built from TRBV6-5 and TRBJ2-2, with D tentatively TRBD1 (6 bases). V lost 2 bases to trimming and J lost 1 base, with 8 bases between them. CDR1 is MNHEY and CDR2 is SVGAGI in the germline V gene. The CDR3 is 15 residues long. CDR3: CASSYKGQNTGELFF. DNA for the CDR3: TGTGCCAGCAGTTACAAGGGACAGAACACCGGGGAGCTGTTTTTT.

The chain is built from TRBV6-5 and TRBJ1-4, with D hard to call. Between the trimmed V and J ends, which lost 0 bases and 7 bases, there was a span of 12 bases. The CDR3 consists of 15 residues. Looked up from germline, CDR1 is MNHEY and CDR2 is SVGAGI. The chain's CDR3 is CASSYSHGTGEKLFF. DNA for the CDR3: TGTGCCAGCAGTTACTCCCACGGAACGGGTGAAAAACTGTTTTTT.

The rearrangement uses TRBV7-2 and TRBJ1-4, with 8 bases identical to TRBD1. This CDR3 region has 17 residues. V shed 5 bases and J 0 bases; nucleotides not matched to a gene: 8. CDR1 SGHTA and CDR2 FQGNSA come from the germline V gene. CDR3 bases: TGTGCCAGCAGCCCAGGGGGCCCCCTTGCAACTAATGAAAAACTGTTTTTT. Translated: CASSPGGPLATNEKLFF. Drawing the rest from reference TRBV7-2 and TRBJ1-4, the complete variable domain is GAGVSQSPSNKVTEKGKDVELRCDPISGHTALYWYRQSLGQGLEFLIYFQGNSAPDKSGLPSDRFSAERTGGSVSTLTIQRTQQEDSAVYLCASSPGGPLATNEKLFFGSGTQLSVL.

This clone was observed a few times. The chain uses TRBV7-8 and TRBJ2-3; TRBD2 matches at 7 bases. Unmatched junction bases numbered 10, after V lost 0 bases and J lost 10 bases. Per germline, CDR1 SGHVS and CDR2 FQNEAQ. The CDR3 runs 15 residues. The CDR3 sequence: CASSLAGGSGPPQYF. The CDR3 DNA is TGTGCCAGCAGCTTAGCAGGCGGGAGCGGCCCTCCGCAGTATTTT.

This chain uses TRBV29-1 with TRBJ1-1; TRBD1 aligns across 11 bases. Germline assignment: CDR1 SQVTM and CDR2 ANQGSEA. V was pared by 3 bases and J by 4 bases, with 1 base of the junction left unmatched. The CDR3 extends over 13 amino acids. The CDR3 region is CSVEGTGGTEAFF. CDR3 DNA sequence: TGCAGCGTTGAGGGGACAGGGGGCACTGAAGCTTTCTTT.

This chain connects TRBV19 to TRBJ2-1, with TRBD1 matching 8 bases. With V trimmed by 5 bases and J by 3 bases, 9 bases remained unmatched. This CDR3 is 16 amino acids long. Germline values: CDR1 LNHDA, CDR2 SQIVND (reference sequence). The DNA for the CDR3 is TGTGCCAGTAGTTCACTACAGGGGGGTATCTACAATGAGCAGTTCTTC. This sequence encodes CASSSLQGGIYNEQFF.

V usage is TRBV14 and J usage is TRBJ1-2; 8 bases line up with TRBD1. CDR1 and CDR2 from the germline V gene are SGHDN and FVKESK. The junction had 8 bases not matched to a gene; V was cut back by 3 bases and J by 11 bases. This CDR3 has 13 residues. CDR3 loop: CASSHGQGAPYTF. The DNA for the CDR3 is TGTGCCAGCAGCCACGGGCAGGGGGCCCCATACACCTTC.

This chain links TRBV7-2 with TRBJ1-4; TRBD1 aligns across 7 bases. Germline values: CDR1 SGHTA, CDR2 FQGNSA. This CDR3 is built from 16 residues. The V and J ends lost 1 base and 8 bases, in that order; junction bases with no gene match: 10. The CDR3 reads CASSLEAAGGREKLFF. As DNA, the CDR3 is TGTGCCAGCAGCTTAGAGGCCGCAGGGGGGAGGGAAAAACTGTTTTTT.

The rearrangement uses TRBV10-1 and TRBJ1-1; D may be TRBD1 (6 bases). The CDR3 sequence is 16 residues long. V was shortened by 8 bases and J by 1 base, with 20 bases between the two germline ends. Germline CDR1 and CDR2: WNHNN and SYGVQD (reference sequence). CDR3 loop: CASPDTGTGRNTEAFF. The CDR3 bases are TGCGCCAGCCCTGACACAGGGACGGGAAGGAACACTGAAGCTTTCTTT.

The genes are TRBV25-1 and TRBJ1-1; D is ambiguous. The V end was cut by 6 bases, the J end by 8 bases, with 10 bases between. Per germline, CDR1 MGHDK and CDR2 SYGVNS. The CDR3 covers 11 residues. Here the CDR3 DNA reads TGTGCCAGCAGGGCGACGGGGGAAGCTTTCTTT. Its translation is CASRATGEAFF.

This chain connects TRBV30 to TRBJ1-2; D not resolved. V was cut by 0 bases and J by 4 bases, with 15 bases left in between. The CDR3 covers 15 residues. Germline lookup yields CDR1 GTSNPN and CDR2 SVGIG (reference sequence). The CDR3 sequence: CAWSVENTGIYGYTF. For the CDR3, the DNA is TGTGCCTGGAGTGTCGAAAATACCGGGATCTATGGCTACACCTTC. The whole variable domain, filled in from reference TRBV30 and TRBJ1-2, reads SQTIHQWPATLVQPVGSPLSLECTVEGTSNPNLYWYRQAAGRGLQLLFYSVGIGQISSEVPQNLSASRPQDRQFILSSKKLLLSDSGFYLCAWSVENTGIYGYTFGSGTRLTVV.